This T cell receptor (beta chain) derives from a study of brain T cells in children with intractable seizures. The CDR3 loop spans 14 amino acids. V was pared by 7 bases and J by 0 bases, with 12 bases between. From germline, CDR1 is SNHLY and CDR2 FYNNEI. Time point indicated: blood from clinic visit 5 months post-surgery; TSC patient then seizure free. Measured with immunoSEQ multiplex PCR; TCRdb has only the in-frame clones, and not every one. The table has about 340,000 clones, more than 85% seen once. The material was peripheral blood, obtained less than 6 months after surgery. The genes are TRBV2 and TRBJ1-1; tentatively, D is TRBD1 (6 bases). The sequence derives from a boy in the first two years of life with tuberous sclerosis and intractable seizures. For the CDR3, the DNA is TGTGCCAGCAACCCACAGGGAATGAACACTGAAGCTTTCTTT. Its translation is CASNPQGMNTEAFF.